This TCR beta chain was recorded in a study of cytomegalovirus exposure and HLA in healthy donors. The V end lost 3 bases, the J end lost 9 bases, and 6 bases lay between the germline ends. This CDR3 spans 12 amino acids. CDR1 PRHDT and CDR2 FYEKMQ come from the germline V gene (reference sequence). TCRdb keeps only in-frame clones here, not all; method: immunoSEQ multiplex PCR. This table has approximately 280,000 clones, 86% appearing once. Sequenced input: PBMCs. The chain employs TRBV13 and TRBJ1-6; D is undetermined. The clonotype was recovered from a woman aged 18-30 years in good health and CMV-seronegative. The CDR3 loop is CASSFFSSPLHF. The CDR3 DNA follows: TGTGCCAGCAGCTTCTTCAGTTCACCCCTCCACTTT.